This T cell receptor (beta chain) was captured by sequencing in a study of human versus mouse CDR3 diversity and MHC coevolution. Study-wide context: Between roughly 5.5 x 10^6 and 1.6 x 10^7 valid reads came from each sample. Study-wide results and caveats: Humans had the largest estimated TCR beta repertoire, 1.5 million to 2 million clonotypes. Compared with mice, human CDR3s carried more deletions and insertions on average. Among all groups, most of the three human donors showed least clonal inequality.

TCRdb's table, derived via immunoSEQ multiplex PCR, lists solely in-frame clones and lacks some. The sample holds about 60,000 clones, approximately 94% seen once. Worth noting for this clone: As yet, its antigen is unknown.

V shed 0 bases and J 8 bases; nucleotides not matched to a gene: 5. The CDR3 consists of 14 residues. Germline V gene sequence: CDR1 SGHNT, CDR2 YYREEE (reference sequence). The receptor was isolated from a person in their sixties in good health. The chain is built from TRBV5-4 and TRBJ2-4; 7 bases line up with TRBD2. The sequenced sample was naive CD4+ T cells from blood. As to subset: CD45RO-negative CD62L-positive naive CD4 T cells. The CDR3 loop reads CASSLDAGEDIQYF. CDR3 nucleotide sequence: TGTGCCAGCAGCTTGGACGCGGGGGAGGACATTCAGTACTTC.